This TCR beta chain was documented in a study of regulatory T cells in long-lasting Graves disease. Relying on iRepertoire HTBI primers and Arm-PCR of CDR3 regions, the team built TCR beta libraries. Methods used by the authors: Identification across samples found some 60 TRBV and 15 or so TRBJ segments. TCRdb re-derived calls from the multiplex PCR reads in MiXCR, one entry per CDR3 protein. The V and J calls were not made by the authors but by TCRdb's processing. In the table there are hundreds of thousands of distinct CDR3 sequences, 12% of which are singletons. This clonotype was seen repeatedly, ten times or more. Its matching antigen is unknown. Time point reported: newly diagnosed GD, antithyroid drugs for less than 3 months. RNA isolated from PBMCs was used to make the TCR library. Study results and caveats: Persistent disease samples used TRBV28, TRBJ1-2 and TRBJ2-5 preferentially. TCR diversity in persistent Graves' patients was below that of newly diagnosed ones.

Germline loops: CDR1 LNHNV, CDR2 YYDKDF (reference sequence). V was cut by 3 bases and J by 0 bases, with 9 bases left in between. The CDR3 covers 15 residues. The sample was also linked to a second study, of T cells in Graves' hyperthyroidism and ophthalmopathy. That investigation notes: TCR CDR3 regions were first amplified by RT-PCR with HTBI primers.

This chain links TRBV15 with TRBJ2-1; D is uncertain. The material sequenced was peripheral blood mononuclear cells (PBMCs), taken at new diagnosis, from a patient treated with antithyroid drugs. The clonotype comes from a woman aged 25 to 39 with Graves disease. CDR3 sequence (DNA): TGTGCCACCAGCAGCCAGGCGAGCTCCTACAATGAGCAGTTCTTC. Its translation is CATSSQASSYNEQFF.